This entry is about one T cell receptor (beta chain). As yet, its antigen is unknown. The data were taken from a study of shared clonotypes between healthy human individuals. Study as a whole: Each donor's CD4 naive and CD4 memory cells filled three plates apiece, CD8 naive two, and CD8 memory one. Broader study findings: A generally larger estimated richness was seen in naive subsets than in memory subsets.

Here immunoSEQ multiplex PCR was the method, and the copy in TCRdb shows in-frame clones only, minus some. Of approximately 2.4 million clones in the sample, around 95% are singletons; the top ten hold approximately 0.13%. After removal of 10 bases from V and 5 bases from J, the junction contained 6 bases not matched to a gene. This CDR3 has 13 residues. CDR1 is ENHRY, CDR2 SYGVKD, per germline. The chain is built from TRBV10-3 and TRBJ2-5; 11 bases align to TRBD1. This TCR was sampled from a man younger than 30 in good health. Sequenced sample: naive CD4+ T cells sorted from blood. The subset is: CD45RA+ positively selected. The CDR3 coding sequence is TGTGCCACCGCCGGGACAGGGGGGGAGACCCAGTACTTC. It translates to CATAGTGGETQYF.